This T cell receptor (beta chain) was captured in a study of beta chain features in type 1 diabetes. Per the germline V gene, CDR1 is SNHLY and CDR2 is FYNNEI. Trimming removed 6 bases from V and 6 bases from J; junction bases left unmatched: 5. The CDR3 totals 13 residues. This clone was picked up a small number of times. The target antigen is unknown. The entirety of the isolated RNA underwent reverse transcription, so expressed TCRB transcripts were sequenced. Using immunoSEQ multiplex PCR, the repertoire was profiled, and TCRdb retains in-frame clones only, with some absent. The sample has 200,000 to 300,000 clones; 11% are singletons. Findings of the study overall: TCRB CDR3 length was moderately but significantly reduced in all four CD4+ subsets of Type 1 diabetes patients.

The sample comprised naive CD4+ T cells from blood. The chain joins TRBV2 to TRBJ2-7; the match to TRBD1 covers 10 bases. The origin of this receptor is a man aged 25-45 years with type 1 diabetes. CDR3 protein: CASSRDRGSEQYF. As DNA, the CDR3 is TGTGCCAGCAGCCGGGACAGGGGCTCCGAGCAGTACTTC.